Listed below are T cell receptor beta chains from one sample, sequenced in a study of T cells in Graves' hyperthyroidism and ophthalmopathy. TCRdb re-analysed the multiplex PCR reads in MiXCR, keeping a single row per CDR3 protein. This table has approximately 380,000 distinct CDR3 sequences, around 15% appearing once. The material sequenced was blood. Source of these receptors: a man in his fifties or sixties with Graves' ophthalmopathy. Each CDR3 is given with its conserved first and last residue.

V gene	J gene	CDR3 length	CDR3 protein
TRBV20-1	TRBJ2-3	15	CSAMLVGPTTDTQYF
TRBV28	TRBJ2-5	15	CASSLGTAGGETQYF
TRBV18	TRBJ2-1	14	CASHVGGVGNEQFF
TRBV4-2	TRBJ2-7	15	CASTLGAEPSYEQYF
TRBV3-1	TRBJ2-5	15	CASSQGGNSLETQYF
TRBV18	TRBJ2-2	18	CASSRTGLAGSRTGELFF
TRBV3-1	TRBJ1-2	11	CASSTPNGYTF
TRBV7-3	TRBJ2-3	14	CASTPGSTTDTQYF
TRBV28	TRBJ2-1	14	CASRLGGPLDEQFF
TRBV2	TRBJ2-1	13	CASVTGDVNEQFF
TRBV20-1	TRBJ2-3	14	CSATRDHQSDTQYF
TRBV28	TRBJ1-3	14	CASSLADTGNTIYF
TRBV5-1	TRBJ2-5	19	CASSPQPTRPSGHQETQYF
TRBV27	TRBJ2-3	14	CASSLAGRLDTQYF
TRBV16	TRBJ2-2	14	CTSSQSSGTGELFF
TRBV20-1	TRBJ2-1	16	CSARLAGVKIYNEQSF
TRBV20-1	TRBJ2-2	14	CSAKGRKNTGELFF
TRBV3-1	TRBJ2-6	19	CASSQSWGLANSGANVLTF
TRBV7-2	TRBJ2-7	15	CASSLVRRSVHEQYF
TRBV5-1	TRBJ2-3	15	CASSLVGTSADTQYF
TRBV28	TRBJ1-4	13	CASRNSDNEKLFF
TRBV2	TRBJ2-2	15	CASSGQSFQLGELFF
TRBV15	TRBJ2-2	16	CATSIVSGYLTGELFF
TRBV6-1	TRBJ1-6	18	CASSPIARGGSHNSPLHF
TRBV12-3/TRBV12-4	TRBJ1-1	13	CASRGQGFTEAFF
TRBV7-2	TRBJ2-7	16	CSSFRSNRGVPYEQYF
TRBV30	TRBJ2-7	19	CAWRPHPGLAGSGPYEQYF
TRBV9	TRBJ2-7	16	CASSVGEGGGPYEQYF
TRBV19	TRBJ2-3	15	CASSIVSLAGDTQYF
TRBV18	TRBJ2-7	16	CASSLPLGLGTREQYF
TRBV7-9	TRBJ2-3	14	CASSPDDSTDTQYF
TRBV7-9	TRBJ2-3	14	CASSPLAGTDTQYF
TRBV10-1	TRBJ1-5	15	CASSEAQAYNQPQHF
TRBV11-2	TRBJ2-5	12	CASRHTGETQYF
TRBV18	TRBJ2-5	12	CASSPRLETQYF
TRBV6-5	TRBJ2-7	12	CASSYVSYEQYF
TRBV12-3/TRBV12-4	TRBJ2-1	15	CAITTRRESYNEQFF
TRBV13	TRBJ1-6	14	CASSLGHRGSPLHF
TRBV6-6	TRBJ2-7	19	CASSYSIVGETRRGYEQYF
TRBV27	TRBJ2-7	13	CASSLATGGEQYF
TRBV2	TRBJ2-5	11	CASSAPGPMYF
TRBV10-3	TRBJ2-1	14	CAISEGLAMHEQFF
TRBV29-1	TRBJ2-5	12	CSVEVGARTQYF
TRBV18	TRBJ2-7	15	CASSPTGQGRYEQYF
TRBV3-1	TRBJ2-7	13	CASSQSGREEEYF
TRBV20-1	TRBJ1-3	12	CSAAGIGNTIYF
TRBV29-1	TRBJ2-3	12	CSCGLAGDTQYF
TRBV5-1	TRBJ1-2	14	CASSLVPDGVGYTF
TRBV4-1	TRBJ2-2	16	CASSFAGARDTGELFF
TRBV28	TRBJ1-2	14	CASSPGQGVRGYTF
TRBV30	TRBJ1-1	12	CAWSPGATEAFF
TRBV3-1	TRBJ2-5	15	CASSQGRRNQETQYF
TRBV3-1	TRBJ2-1	14	CASSPGGAANEQFF
TRBV30	TRBJ2-3	12	CATSGITDTQYF
TRBV11-3	TRBJ2-7	13	CASSLLDRYEQYF
TRBV11-2	TRBJ2-1	14	CASSLGGVFNEQFF
TRBV9	TRBJ2-7	14	CASSVDTNSYEQYF
TRBV7-3	TRBJ2-7	14	CASSPRGTSYEQYF
TRBV20-1	TRBJ2-2	16	CSASGFSGRAPGELFF